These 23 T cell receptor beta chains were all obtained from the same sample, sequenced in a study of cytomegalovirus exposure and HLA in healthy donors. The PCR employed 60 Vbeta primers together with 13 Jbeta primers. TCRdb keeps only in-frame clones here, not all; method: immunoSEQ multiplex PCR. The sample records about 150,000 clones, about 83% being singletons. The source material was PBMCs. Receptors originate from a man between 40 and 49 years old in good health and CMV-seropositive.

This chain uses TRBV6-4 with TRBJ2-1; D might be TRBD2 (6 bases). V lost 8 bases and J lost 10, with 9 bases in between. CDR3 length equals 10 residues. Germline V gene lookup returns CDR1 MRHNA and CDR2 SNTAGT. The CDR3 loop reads CASPGLEQFF. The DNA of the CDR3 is TGTGCCAGCCCGGGACTGGAGCAGTTCTTC.

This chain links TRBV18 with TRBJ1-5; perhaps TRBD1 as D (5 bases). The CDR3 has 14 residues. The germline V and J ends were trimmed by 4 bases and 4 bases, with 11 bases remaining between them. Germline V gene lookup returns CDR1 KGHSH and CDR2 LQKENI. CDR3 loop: CASSLGAPNQPQHF. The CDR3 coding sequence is TGTGCCAGCTCACTAGGGGCACCAAATCAGCCCCAGCATTTT.

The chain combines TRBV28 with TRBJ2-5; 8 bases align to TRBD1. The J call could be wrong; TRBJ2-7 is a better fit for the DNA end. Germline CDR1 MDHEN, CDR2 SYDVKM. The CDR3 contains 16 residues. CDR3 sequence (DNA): TGTGCCAGCAGCTCGACGCCGGGACAGGCCCTCTACGAGCAGTACTTC. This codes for CASSSTPGQALYEQYF.

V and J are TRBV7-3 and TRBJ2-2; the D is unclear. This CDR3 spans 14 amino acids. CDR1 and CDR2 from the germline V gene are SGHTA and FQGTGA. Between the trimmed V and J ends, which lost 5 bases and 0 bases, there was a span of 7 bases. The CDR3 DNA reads TGTGCCAGCAGCCTTCTAACGAACACCGGGGAGCTGTTTTTT. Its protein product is CASSLLTNTGELFF.

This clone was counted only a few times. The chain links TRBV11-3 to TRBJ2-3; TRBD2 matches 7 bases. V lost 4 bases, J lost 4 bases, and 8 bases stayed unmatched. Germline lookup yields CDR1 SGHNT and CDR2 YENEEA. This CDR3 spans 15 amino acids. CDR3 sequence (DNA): TGTGCCAGCAGCTCCTCTAGCGGAGCCCCAGATACGCAGTATTTT. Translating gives CASSSSSGAPDTQYF.

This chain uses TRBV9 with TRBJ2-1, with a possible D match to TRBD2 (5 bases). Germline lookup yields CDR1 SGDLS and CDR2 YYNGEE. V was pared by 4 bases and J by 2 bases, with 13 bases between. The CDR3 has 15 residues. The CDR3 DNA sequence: TGTGCCAGCAGCCTCTACGGACTCCCCTACAATGAGCAGTTCTTC. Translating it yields CASSLYGLPYNEQFF. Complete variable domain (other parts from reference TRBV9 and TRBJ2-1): DSGVTQTPKHLITATGQRVTLRCSPRSGDLSVYWYQQSLDQGLQFLIQYYNGEERAKGNILERFSAQQFPDLHSELNLSSLELGDSALYFCASSLYGLPYNEQFFGPGTRLTVL.

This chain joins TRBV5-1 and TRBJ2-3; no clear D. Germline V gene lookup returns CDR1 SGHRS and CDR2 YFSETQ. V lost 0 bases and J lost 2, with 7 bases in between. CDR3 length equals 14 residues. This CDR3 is CASSLGGPTDTQYF. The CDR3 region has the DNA TGCGCCAGCAGCTTGGGAGGCCCCACAGATACGCAGTATTTT.

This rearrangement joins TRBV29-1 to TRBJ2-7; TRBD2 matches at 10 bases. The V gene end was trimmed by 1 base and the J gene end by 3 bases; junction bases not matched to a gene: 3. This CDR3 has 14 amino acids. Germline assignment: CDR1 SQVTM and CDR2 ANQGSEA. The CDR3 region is CSVEGLAGDYEQYF. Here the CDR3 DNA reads TGCAGCGTTGAAGGGCTAGCGGGAGACTACGAGCAGTACTTC.

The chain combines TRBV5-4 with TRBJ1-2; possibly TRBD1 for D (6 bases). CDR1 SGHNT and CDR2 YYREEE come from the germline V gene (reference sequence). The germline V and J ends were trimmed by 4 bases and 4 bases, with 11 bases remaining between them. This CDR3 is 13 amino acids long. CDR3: CASSPRGSYGYTF. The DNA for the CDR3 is TGTGCCAGCAGCCCCAGGGGTTCCTATGGCTACACCTTC.

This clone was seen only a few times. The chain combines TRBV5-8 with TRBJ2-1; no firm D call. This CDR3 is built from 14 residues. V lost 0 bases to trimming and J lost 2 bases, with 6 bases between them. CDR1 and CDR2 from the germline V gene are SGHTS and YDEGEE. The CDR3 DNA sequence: TGTGCCAGCAGCTTGGGCGAACCCTACAATGAGCAGTTCTTC. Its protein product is CASSLGEPYNEQFF.

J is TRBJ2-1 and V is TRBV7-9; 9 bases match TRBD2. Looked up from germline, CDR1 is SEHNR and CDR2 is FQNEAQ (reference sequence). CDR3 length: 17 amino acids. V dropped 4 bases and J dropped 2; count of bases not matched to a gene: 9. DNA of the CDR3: TGTGCCAGCAGCTCCCCTAGTCGACTAGCGGCCTACAATGAGCAGTTCTTC. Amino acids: CASSSPSRLAAYNEQFF.

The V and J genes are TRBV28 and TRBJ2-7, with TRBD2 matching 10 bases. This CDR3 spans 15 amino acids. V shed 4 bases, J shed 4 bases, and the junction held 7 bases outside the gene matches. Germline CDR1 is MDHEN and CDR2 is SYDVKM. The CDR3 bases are TGTGCCAGCAGTTCCCCTAGCGGGAGTAGATACGAGCAGTACTTC. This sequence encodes CASSSPSGSRYEQYF.

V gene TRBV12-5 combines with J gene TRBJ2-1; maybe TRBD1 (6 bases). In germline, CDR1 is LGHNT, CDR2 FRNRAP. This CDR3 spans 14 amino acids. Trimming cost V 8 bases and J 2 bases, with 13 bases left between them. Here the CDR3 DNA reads TGTGCTAGTAGGGACACCAGCCCCTACAATGAGCAGTTCTTC. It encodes CASRDTSPYNEQFF.

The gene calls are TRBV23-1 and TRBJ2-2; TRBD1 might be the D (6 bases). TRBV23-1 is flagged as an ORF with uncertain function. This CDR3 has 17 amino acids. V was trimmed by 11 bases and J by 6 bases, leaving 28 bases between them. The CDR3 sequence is CAASDFSKGGPAGELFF. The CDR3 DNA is TGCGCCGCCAGCGATTTTTCCAAAGGGGGTCCCGCCGGGGAGCTGTTTTTT.

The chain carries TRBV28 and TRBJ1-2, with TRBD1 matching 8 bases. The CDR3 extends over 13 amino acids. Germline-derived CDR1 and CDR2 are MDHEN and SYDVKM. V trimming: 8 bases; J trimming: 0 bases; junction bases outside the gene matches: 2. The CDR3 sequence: CASLGQANYGYTF. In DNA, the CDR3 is TGTGCCAGCCTGGGACAGGCTAACTATGGCTACACCTTC.

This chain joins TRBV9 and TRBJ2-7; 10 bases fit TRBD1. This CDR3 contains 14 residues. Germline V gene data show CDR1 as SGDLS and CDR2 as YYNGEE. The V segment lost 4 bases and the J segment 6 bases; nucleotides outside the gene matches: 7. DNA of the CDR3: TGTGCCAGCAGCCCCGGGACAGGGGTATCCGAGCAGTACTTC. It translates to CASSPGTGVSEQYF.

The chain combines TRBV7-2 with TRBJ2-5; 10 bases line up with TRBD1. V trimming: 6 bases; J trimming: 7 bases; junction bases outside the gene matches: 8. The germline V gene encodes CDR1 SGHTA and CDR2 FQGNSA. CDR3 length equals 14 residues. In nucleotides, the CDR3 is TGTGCCAGCAGTACCCGGACAGGGGGGGGGACCCAGTACTTC. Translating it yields CASSTRTGGGTQYF.

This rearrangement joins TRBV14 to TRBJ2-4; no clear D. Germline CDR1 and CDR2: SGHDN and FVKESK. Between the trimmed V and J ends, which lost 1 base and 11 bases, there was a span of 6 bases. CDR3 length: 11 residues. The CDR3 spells CASSQVSVQYF. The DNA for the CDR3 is TGTGCCAGCAGCCAAGTCTCAGTTCAGTACTTC.

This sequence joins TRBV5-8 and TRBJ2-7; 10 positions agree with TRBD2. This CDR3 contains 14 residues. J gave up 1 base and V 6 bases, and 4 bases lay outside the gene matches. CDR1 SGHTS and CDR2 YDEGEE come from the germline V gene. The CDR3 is CASTPGLASYEQYF. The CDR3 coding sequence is TGTGCCAGCACCCCGGGACTAGCGTCCTACGAGCAGTACTTC.

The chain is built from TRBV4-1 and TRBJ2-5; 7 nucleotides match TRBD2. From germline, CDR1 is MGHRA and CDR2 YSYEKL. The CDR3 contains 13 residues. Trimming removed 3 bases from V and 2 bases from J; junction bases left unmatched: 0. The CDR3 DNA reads TGCGCCAGCAGCCAGGGACTACAAGAGACCCAGTACTTC. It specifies CASSQGLQETQYF.

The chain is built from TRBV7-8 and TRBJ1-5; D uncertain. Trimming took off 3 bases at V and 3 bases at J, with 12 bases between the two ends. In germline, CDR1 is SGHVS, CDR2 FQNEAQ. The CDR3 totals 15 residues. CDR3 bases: TGTGCCAGCAGCTTCGAGGGAGGCGACAATCAGCCCCAGCATTTT. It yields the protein CASSFEGGDNQPQHF.

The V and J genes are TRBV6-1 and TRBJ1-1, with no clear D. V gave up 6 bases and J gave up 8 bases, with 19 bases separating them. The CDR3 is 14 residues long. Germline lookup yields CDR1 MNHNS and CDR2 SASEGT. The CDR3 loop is CASREKTSPREAFF. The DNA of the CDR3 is TGTGCCAGCAGAGAGAAGACATCTCCCCGCGAAGCTTTCTTT.

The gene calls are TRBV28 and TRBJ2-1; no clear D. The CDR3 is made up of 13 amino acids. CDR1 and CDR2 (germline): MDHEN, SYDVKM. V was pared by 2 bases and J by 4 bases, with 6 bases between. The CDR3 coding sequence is TGTGCCAGCAGTTTAACCGGGTACAATGAGCAGTTCTTC. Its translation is CASSLTGYNEQFF. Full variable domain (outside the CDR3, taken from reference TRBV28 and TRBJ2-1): DVKVTQSSRYLVKRTGEKVFLECVQDMDHENMFWYRQDPGLGLRLIYFSYDVKMKEKGDIPEGYSVSREKKERFSLILESASTNQTSMYLCASSLTGYNEQFFGPGTRLTVL.